These T cell receptor beta chains were read from a single sample in a study of cytomegalovirus exposure and HLA in healthy donors. The table came from immunoSEQ multiplex PCR; TCRdb's copy has only in-frame clones and leaves some out. This table holds about 82,000 clones, 70% to 85% found once. Source material: PBMCs. The receptors were gathered from a human donor in good health. CDR3s include the opening cysteine and the closing phenylalanine or tryptophan. A D gene is named only where the DNA matches it firmly. For some rows the clone size is stated as once, few or many, or as a class when expanded; others skip it.

V: TRBV5-1
J: TRBJ2-2
D: TRBD2
size: -
CDR3: CASSLARGGFTGELFF
DNA: TGCGCCAGCAGCTTGGCCCGGGGGGGCTTTACCGGGGAGCTGTTTTTT

V: TRBV5-4
J: TRBJ2-3
D: TRBD1
size: -
CDR3: CASSGDREKDTQYF
DNA: TGTGCCAGCAGCGGGGACAGGGAAAAAGATACGCAGTATTTT

V: TRBV5-1
J: TRBJ1-1
D: -
size: once
CDR3: CASSSGGDGAEAFF
DNA: TGCGCCAGCAGCTCGGGGGGGGATGGAGCTGAAGCTTTCTTT

V: TRBV15
J: TRBJ1-1
D: TRBD1
size: -
CDR3: CATSRETGARRWGTEAFF
DNA: TGTGCCACCAGCAGAGAAACAGGGGCCCGACGGTGGGGCACTGAAGCTTTCTTT

V: TRBV19
J: TRBJ1-2
D: -
size: -
CDR3: CASIGTANYGYTF
DNA: TGTGCCAGTATCGGGACTGCTAACTATGGCTACACCTTC

V: TRBV7-9
J: TRBJ1-1
D: TRBD1
size: few
CDR3: CASSLETGVTEAFF
DNA: TGTGCCAGCAGCTTAGAGACAGGGGTTACTGAAGCTTTCTTT

V: TRBV5-1
J: TRBJ2-7
D: TRBD1
size: -
CDR3: CASSLARTGFEQYF
DNA: TGCGCCAGCAGCTTGGCCCGGACAGGGTTCGAGCAGTACTTC

V: TRBV6-6
J: TRBJ2-3
D: TRBD2
size: -
CDR3: CASSRGLAGAGDTQYF
DNA: TGTGCCAGCAGCCGGGGACTAGCGGGGGCAGGGGATACGCAGTATTTT

V: TRBV2
J: TRBJ1-5
D: -
size: -
CDR3: CASSERGQPQHF
DNA: TGTGCCAGCAGTGAAAGGGGGCAGCCCCAGCATTTT

V: TRBV4-1
J: TRBJ1-1
D: -
size: -
CDR3: CASSQTSNTEAFF
DNA: TGCGCCAGCAGCCAAACTTCTAACACTGAAGCTTTCTTT

V: TRBV7-6
J: TRBJ2-5
D: TRBD1
size: -
CDR3: CASSSGQVQETQYF
DNA: TGTGCCAGCAGCTCAGGACAGGTCCAAGAGACCCAGTACTTC

V: TRBV2
J: TRBJ1-4
D: TRBD1
size: -
CDR3: CASIFGTGNEKLFF
DNA: TGTGCCAGCATTTTCGGGACAGGGAATGAAAAACTGTTTTTT

V: TRBV7-2
J: TRBJ2-3
D: TRBD2
size: once
CDR3: CASKASGSTDTQYF
DNA: TGTGCCAGCAAGGCTAGCGGGAGCACAGATACGCAGTATTTT

V: TRBV6-1
J: TRBJ2-7
D: TRBD2
size: -
CDR3: CASRLAGGYEQYF
DNA: TGTGCCAGCAGGCTAGCGGGGGGTTACGAGCAGTACTTC

V: TRBV2
J: TRBJ1-2
D: -
size: -
CDR3: CASSQSRGYTF
DNA: TGTGCCAGCAGTCAATCCAGGGGTTACACCTTC

V: TRBV4-2
J: TRBJ2-3
D: TRBD2
size: many
CDR3: CASSQRGGDTDTQYF
DNA: TGTGCCAGCAGCCAGCGGGGGGGTGACACAGATACGCAGTATTTT

V: TRBV5-4
J: TRBJ1-2
D: -
size: -
CDR3: CASSWTETNYGYTF
DNA: TGTGCCAGCAGCTGGACAGAGACTAACTATGGCTACACCTTC